This T cell receptor beta chain was found in a study of blood T cell repertoires in COVID-19. The overall study: COVID-19 samples, acute and convalescent, were from the United States, Italy and Spain. Sample material is recorded as cDNA or gDNA derived from T cells, B-cell-depleted T cells, or PBMCs.

In the original workflow: Nucleated cell number was recorded as an estimate derived from reference gene primer amplification. The method was immunoSEQ multiplex PCR; TCRdb's version includes in-frame clones alone and lacks a portion of them. V and J calls plus clone size are reproduced from that table; the DNA served to infer D and trimming. The repertoire holds roughly 32,000 clones, with roughly 87% as singletons. V lost 4 bases and J lost 1, with 11 bases in between. Germline values: CDR1 SGHRS, CDR2 YFSETQ. The CDR3 length is 14 residues. Input material: peripheral blood. This clonotype was sampled from a man aged 50 to 59 with active or convalescent COVID-19. V gene TRBV5-1 combines with J gene TRBJ2-5, with D possibly matching TRBD1 (6 bases). The CDR3 loop is CASSARQVQETQYF. The CDR3, as DNA: TGCGCCAGCAGCGCCCGACAGGTCCAAGAGACCCAGTACTTC.